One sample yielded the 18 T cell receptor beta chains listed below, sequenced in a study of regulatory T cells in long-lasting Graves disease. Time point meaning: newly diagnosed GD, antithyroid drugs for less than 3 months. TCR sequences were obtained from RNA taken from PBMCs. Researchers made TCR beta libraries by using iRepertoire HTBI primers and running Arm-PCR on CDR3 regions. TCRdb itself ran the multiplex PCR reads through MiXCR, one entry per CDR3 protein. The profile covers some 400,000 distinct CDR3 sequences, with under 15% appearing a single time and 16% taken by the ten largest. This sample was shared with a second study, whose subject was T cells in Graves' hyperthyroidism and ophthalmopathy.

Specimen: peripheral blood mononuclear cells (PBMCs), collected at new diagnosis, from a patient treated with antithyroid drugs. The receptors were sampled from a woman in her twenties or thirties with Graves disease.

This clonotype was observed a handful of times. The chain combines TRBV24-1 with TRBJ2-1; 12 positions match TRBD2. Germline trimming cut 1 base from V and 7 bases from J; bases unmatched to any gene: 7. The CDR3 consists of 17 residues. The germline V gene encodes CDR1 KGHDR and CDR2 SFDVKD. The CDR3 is CATSDLASGRELNEQFF. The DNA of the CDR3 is TGTGCCACCAGTGATTTAGCTAGCGGGAGGGAGCTAAATGAGCAGTTCTTC.

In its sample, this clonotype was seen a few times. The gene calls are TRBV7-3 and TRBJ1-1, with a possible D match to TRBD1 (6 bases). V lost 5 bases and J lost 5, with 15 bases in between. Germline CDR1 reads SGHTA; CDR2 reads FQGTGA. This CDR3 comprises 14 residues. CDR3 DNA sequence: TGTGCCAGCAGCCAACAGGGATTCGGGACTGAAGCTTTCTTT. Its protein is CASSQQGFGTEAFF.

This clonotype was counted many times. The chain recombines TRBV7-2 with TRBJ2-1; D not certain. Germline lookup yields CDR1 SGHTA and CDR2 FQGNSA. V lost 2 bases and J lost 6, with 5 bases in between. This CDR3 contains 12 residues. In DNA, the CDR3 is TGTGCCAGCAGCTTACCACTCAATGAGCAGTTCTTC. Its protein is CASSLPLNEQFF.

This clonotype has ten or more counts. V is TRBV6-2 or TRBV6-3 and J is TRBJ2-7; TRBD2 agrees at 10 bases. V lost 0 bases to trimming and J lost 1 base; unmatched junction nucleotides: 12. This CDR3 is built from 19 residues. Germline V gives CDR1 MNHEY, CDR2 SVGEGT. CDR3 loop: CASSYSGSSGRAISYEQYF. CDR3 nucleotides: TGTGCCAGCAGTTACTCGGGATCCAGCGGGAGGGCGATATCCTACGAGCAGTACTTC.

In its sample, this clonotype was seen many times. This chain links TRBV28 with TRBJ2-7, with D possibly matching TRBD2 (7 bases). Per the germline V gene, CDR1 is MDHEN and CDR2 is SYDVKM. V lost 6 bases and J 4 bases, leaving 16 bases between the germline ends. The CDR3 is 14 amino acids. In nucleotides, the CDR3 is TGTGCCAGCAGGGGTGGGGAGGGGGTTTACGAGCAGTACTTC. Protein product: CASRGGEGVYEQYF.

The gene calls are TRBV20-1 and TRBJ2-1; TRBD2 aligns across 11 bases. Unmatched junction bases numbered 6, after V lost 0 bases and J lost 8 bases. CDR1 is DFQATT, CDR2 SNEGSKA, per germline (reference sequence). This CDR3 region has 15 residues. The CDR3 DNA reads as TGCAGTGCTAGAGACCTACTAGCGGGAGACGATGAGCAGTTCTTC. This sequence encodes CSARDLLAGDDEQFF.

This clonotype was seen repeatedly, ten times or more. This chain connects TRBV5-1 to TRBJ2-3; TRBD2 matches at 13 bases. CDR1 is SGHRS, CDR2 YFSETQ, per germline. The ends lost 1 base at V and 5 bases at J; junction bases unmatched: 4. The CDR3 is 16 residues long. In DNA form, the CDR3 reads TGCGCCAGCAGCTTGTGGGGACTAGCGGGGCAAGATACGCAGTATTTT. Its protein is CASSLWGLAGQDTQYF.

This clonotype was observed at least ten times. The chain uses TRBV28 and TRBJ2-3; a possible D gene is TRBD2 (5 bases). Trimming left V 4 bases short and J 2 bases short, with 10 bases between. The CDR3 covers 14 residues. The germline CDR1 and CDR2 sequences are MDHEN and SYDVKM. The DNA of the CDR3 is TGTGCCAGCAGTTCAAGCGGAGCCACAGATACGCAGTATTTT. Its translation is CASSSSGATDTQYF.

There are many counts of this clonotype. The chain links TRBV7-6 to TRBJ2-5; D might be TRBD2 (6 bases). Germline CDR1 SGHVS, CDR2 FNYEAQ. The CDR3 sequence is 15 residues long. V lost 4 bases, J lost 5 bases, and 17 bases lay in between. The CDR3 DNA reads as TGTGCCAGCAGCTCCCTAGAAGGGAGGTGGGAGACCCAGTACTTC. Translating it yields CASSSLEGRWETQYF. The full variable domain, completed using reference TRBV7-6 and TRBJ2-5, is GAGVSQSPRYKVTKRGQDVALRCDPISGHVSLYWYRQALGQGPEFLTYFNYEAQQDKSGLPNDRFSAERPEGSISTLTIQRTEQRDSAMYRCASSSLEGRWETQYFGPGTRLLVL.

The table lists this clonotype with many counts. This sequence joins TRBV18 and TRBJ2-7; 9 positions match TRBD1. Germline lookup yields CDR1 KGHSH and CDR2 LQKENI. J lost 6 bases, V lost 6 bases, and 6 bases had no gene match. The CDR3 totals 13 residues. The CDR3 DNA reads TGTGCCAGCTCCCCCACAGGGGGCGGCGAGCAGTACTTC. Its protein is CASSPTGGGEQYF.

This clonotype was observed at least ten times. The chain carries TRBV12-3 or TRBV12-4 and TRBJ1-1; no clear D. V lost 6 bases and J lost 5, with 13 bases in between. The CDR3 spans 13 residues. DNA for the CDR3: TGTGCCAGCAGCGGACGGTTAATTACTGAAGCTTTCTTT. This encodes CASSGRLITEAFF.

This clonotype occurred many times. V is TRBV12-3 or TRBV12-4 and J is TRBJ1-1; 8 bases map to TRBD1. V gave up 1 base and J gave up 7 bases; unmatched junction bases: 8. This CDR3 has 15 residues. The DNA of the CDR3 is TGTGCCAGCAGTTTAGGTGGGCAGGGGGCATTTGAAGCTTTCTTT. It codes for CASSLGGQGAFEAFF.

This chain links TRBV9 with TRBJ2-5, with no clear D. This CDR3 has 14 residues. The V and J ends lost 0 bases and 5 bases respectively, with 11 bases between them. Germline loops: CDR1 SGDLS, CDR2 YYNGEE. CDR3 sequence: CASSVEGLTETQYF. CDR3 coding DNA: TGTGCCAGCAGCGTAGAAGGCCTAACGGAGACCCAGTACTTC.

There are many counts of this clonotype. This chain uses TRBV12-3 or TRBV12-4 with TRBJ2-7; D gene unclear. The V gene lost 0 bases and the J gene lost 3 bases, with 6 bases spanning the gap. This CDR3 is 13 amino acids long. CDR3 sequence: CASSLAVVYEQYF. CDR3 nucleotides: TGTGCCAGCAGTTTAGCGGTGGTCTACGAGCAGTACTTC.

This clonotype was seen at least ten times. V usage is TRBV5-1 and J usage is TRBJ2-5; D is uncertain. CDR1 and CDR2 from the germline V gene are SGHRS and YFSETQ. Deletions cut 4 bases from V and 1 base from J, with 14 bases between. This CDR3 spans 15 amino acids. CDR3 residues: CASSGFPGSQETQYF. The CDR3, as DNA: TGCGCCAGCAGCGGGTTCCCGGGCAGCCAAGAGACCCAGTACTTC. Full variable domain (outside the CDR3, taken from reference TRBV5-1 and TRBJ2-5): KAGVTQTPRYLIKTRGQQVTLSCSPISGHRSVSWYQQTPGQGLQFLFEYFSETQRNKGNFPGRFSGRQFSNSRSEMNVSTLELGDSALYLCASSGFPGSQETQYFGPGTRLLVL.

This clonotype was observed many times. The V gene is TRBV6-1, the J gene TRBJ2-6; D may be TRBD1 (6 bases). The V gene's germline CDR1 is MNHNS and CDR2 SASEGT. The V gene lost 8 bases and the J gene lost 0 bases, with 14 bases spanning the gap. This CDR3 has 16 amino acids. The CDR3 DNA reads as TGTGCCAGCGGAAACAGGGATCACTCTGGGGCCAACGTCCTGACTTTC. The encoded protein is CASGNRDHSGANVLTF.

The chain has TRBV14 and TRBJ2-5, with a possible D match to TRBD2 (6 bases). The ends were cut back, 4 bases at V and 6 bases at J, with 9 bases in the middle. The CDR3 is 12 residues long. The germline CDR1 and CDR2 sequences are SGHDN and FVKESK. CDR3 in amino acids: CASSLGLQTQYF. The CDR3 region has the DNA TGTGCCAGCAGCCTGGGACTTCAGACCCAGTACTTC.

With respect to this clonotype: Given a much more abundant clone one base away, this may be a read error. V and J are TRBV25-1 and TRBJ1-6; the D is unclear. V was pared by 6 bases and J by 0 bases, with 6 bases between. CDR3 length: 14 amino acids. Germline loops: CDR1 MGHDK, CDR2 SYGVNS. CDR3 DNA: TGTGCCAGCAGGGGGAGCTCCTATAATTCACCCCTCCACTTT. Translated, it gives CASRGSSYNSPLHF. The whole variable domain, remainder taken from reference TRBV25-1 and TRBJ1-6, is EADIYQTPRYLVIGTGKKITLECSQTMGHDKMYWYQQDPGMELHLIHYSYGVNSTEKGDLSSESTVSRIRTEHFPLTLESARPSHTSQYLCASRGSSYNSPLHFGNGTRLTVT.